The next 10 T cell receptor beta chains were all read from a single sample in a study of CD8+CD57+ T cells in acquired aplastic anemia. The template for TCR beta VDJ and CDR3 sequence profiling was genomic DNA. Using its own MiXCR run on the reads, TCRdb lists one record per CDR3 protein. This sample has 150,000 to 200,000 distinct CDR3 sequences, with around 60% found just once. The sample taken for sequencing was sorted CD4+, CD8+, or CD8+CD57+ T cells (not recorded which) from PBMCs. Every receptor here comes from a human donor in good health.

The table lists this clonotype with many counts. The V and J genes are TRBV4-2 and TRBJ1-2; possible D gene TRBD1, 5 bases. The ends were cut back, 4 bases at V and 5 bases at J, with 11 bases in the middle. The germline V gene encodes CDR1 LGHNA and CDR2 YNFKEQ. CDR3 length: 13 amino acids. The CDR3 DNA follows: TGTGCCAGCAGCCCCCGGGACGGATATGGCTACACCTTC. The encoded protein is CASSPRDGYGYTF.

The J gene is TRBJ2-7, the V gene TRBV3-1; 7 nucleotides line up with TRBD2. CDR1 and CDR2 from the germline V gene are LGHDT and YNNKEL (reference sequence). V trimming: 4 bases; J trimming: 0 bases; junction bases outside the gene matches: 6. This CDR3 spans 15 amino acids. The CDR3 reads CASSRGTNGSYEQYF. In DNA form, the CDR3 reads TGTGCCAGCAGCCGAGGGACTAACGGCTCCTACGAGCAGTACTTC.

This clonotype occurred a few times. V and J are TRBV7-3 and TRBJ2-7, with 9 bases lining up with TRBD1. Germline V gene data show CDR1 as SGHTA and CDR2 as FQGTGA. The CDR3 totals 17 residues. J lost 5 bases, V lost 3 bases, and 14 bases had no gene match. DNA for the CDR3: TGTGCCAGCAGCTTGGGACAGGGAGTTAAACAATTGAACGAGCAGTACTTC. This sequence encodes CASSLGQGVKQLNEQYF.

The chain is built from TRBV6-4 and TRBJ2-3, with D perhaps TRBD1 (5 bases). V was trimmed by 0 bases and J by 8 bases, leaving 21 bases between them. The CDR3 contains 17 residues. CDR1 is MRHNA and CDR2 is SNTAGT in the germline V gene. The CDR3 bases are TGTGCCAGCAGTGACTCTAGGGCAGGGTCCCTTCATTTTACGCAGTATTTT. Translation gives CASSDSRAGSLHFTQYF.

For this clonotype: Germline and junction disagree at one end, which may indicate a read error. The CDR3 sequence: CASRAEWTGSYEQYF. The DNA for the CDR3 is TGCGCCAGCAGGGCCGAGTGGACAGGGTCCTACGAGCAGTACTTC. The rearrangement uses TRBV7-9 and TRBJ2-7, with 8 bases that match TRBD1. CDR1 and CDR2 (germline): SEHNR, FQNEAQ (reference sequence). CDR3 length equals 15 residues. Full variable domain (outside the CDR3, taken from reference TRBV7-9 and TRBJ2-7): DTGVSQNPRHKITKRGQNVTFRCDPISEHNRLYWYRQTLGQGPEFLTYFQNEAQLEKSRLLSDRFSAERPKGSFSTLEIQRTEQGDSAMYLCASRAEWTGSYEQYFGPGTRLTVT.

V usage is TRBV7-9 and J usage is TRBJ2-5; the D call may be TRBD1 or TRBD2 (5 bases each). The CDR3 is 14 amino acids. Germline lookup yields CDR1 SEHNR and CDR2 FQNEAQ (reference sequence). Trimming removed 5 bases from V and 2 bases from J, with 12 bases in between. The CDR3 DNA follows: TGTGCCAGCAGCGGGGCGTGGGGGCAAGAGACCCAGTACTTC. Its protein product is CASSGAWGQETQYF.

In this sample, this clonotype turned up a few times. The V gene is TRBV2, the J gene TRBJ1-3; D not certain. Trimming took 2 bases from V and 2 from J, leaving 7 bases between them. CDR1 SNHLY and CDR2 FYNNEI come from the germline V gene. This CDR3 is built from 14 residues. CDR3 DNA sequence: TGTGCCAGCAGTGAACCCCGGGCTGGAAACACCATATATTTT. Protein: CASSEPRAGNTIYF.

The chain combines TRBV29-1 with TRBJ2-7; 14 positions match TRBD2. Germline values: CDR1 SQVTM, CDR2 ANQGSEA. With V trimmed by 7 bases and J by 2 bases, 4 bases remained unmatched. The CDR3 covers 14 residues. CDR3 in amino acids: CSGLAGGRAYEQYF. CDR3 nucleotides: TGCAGCGGACTAGCGGGAGGGAGGGCCTACGAGCAGTACTTC.

This clonotype was seen ten or more times. The chain recombines TRBV9 with TRBJ2-1; possibly TRBD2 for D (6 bases). V lost 4 bases, J lost 7 bases, and 12 bases lay in between. The CDR3 totals 13 residues. Germline assignment: CDR1 SGDLS and CDR2 YYNGEE. The CDR3 reads CASSRTSSNEQFF. CDR3 in DNA: TGTGCCAGCAGCCGTACTAGCTCGAATGAGCAGTTCTTC.

This clonotype was seen repeatedly, ten times or more. This rearrangement joins TRBV30 to TRBJ2-7; D not resolved. Germline CDR1 GTSNPN, CDR2 SVGIG (reference sequence). This CDR3 is built from 13 residues. Trimming shortened V by 1 base and J by 3 bases, and 10 bases separated the two germline ends. The CDR3 sequence: CAWSDGINYEQYF. CDR3 nucleotides: TGTGCCTGGAGTGATGGCATAAACTACGAGCAGTACTTC. Full variable domain (outside the CDR3, taken from reference TRBV30 and TRBJ2-7): SQTIHQWPATLVQPVGSPLSLECTVEGTSNPNLYWYRQAAGRGLQLLFYSVGIGQISSEVPQNLSASRPQDRQFILSSKKLLLSDSGFYLCAWSDGINYEQYFGPGTRLTVT.